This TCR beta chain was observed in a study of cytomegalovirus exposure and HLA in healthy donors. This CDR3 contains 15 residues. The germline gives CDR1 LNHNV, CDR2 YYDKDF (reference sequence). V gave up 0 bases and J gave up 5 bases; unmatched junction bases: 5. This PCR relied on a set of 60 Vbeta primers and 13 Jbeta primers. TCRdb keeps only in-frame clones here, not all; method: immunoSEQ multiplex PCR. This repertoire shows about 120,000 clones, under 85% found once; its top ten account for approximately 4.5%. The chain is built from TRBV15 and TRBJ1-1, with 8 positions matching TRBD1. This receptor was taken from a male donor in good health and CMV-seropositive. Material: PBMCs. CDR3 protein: CATSRDPQGATEAFF. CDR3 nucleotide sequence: TGTGCCACCAGCAGAGATCCGCAGGGGGCGACTGAAGCTTTCTTT.